The next 22 T cell receptor beta chains were all read from a single sample in a study of blood T cells in healthy people across ages. Sample-barcoded 5' priming and a J-beta primer mix drove a second PCR of 7 to 11 cycles. TCRdb fed the 5' RACE reads into MiXCR, producing one record per CDR3 protein. The top ten clones hold approximately 7% of a sample with about 1.4 million distinct CDR3 sequences, around 59% of them seen once. Sequencing used blood. These receptors were collected from a man younger than 35 in good health.

This rearrangement joins TRBV20-1 to TRBJ2-5, with D perhaps matching TRBD1 (5 bases). Trimming cost V 2 bases and J 5 bases, with 21 bases left between them. The germline V gene has CDR1 DFQATT and CDR2 SNEGSKA (reference sequence). The CDR3 is 16 amino acids. The CDR3 sequence: CSARSLTESTKETQYF. The CDR3 bases are TGCAGTGCTAGAAGCCTGACAGAGTCTACTAAGGAGACCCAGTACTTC.

This chain links TRBV20-1 with TRBJ2-3; TRBD1 aligns across 8 bases. V shed 5 bases, J shed 3 bases, and the junction held 4 bases outside the gene matches. The CDR3 loop spans 13 amino acids. Looked up from germline, CDR1 is DFQATT and CDR2 is SNEGSKA (reference sequence). CDR3 region: CSAGRTGTDTQYF. The CDR3 DNA sequence: TGCAGTGCTGGGAGGACAGGGACAGATACGCAGTATTTT.

This clonotype was seen a handful of times. The chain couples TRBV7-2 to TRBJ2-7; 11 bases agree with TRBD2. V was clipped by 0 bases and J by 0 bases; unmatched bases: 1. Germline CDR1 SGHTA, CDR2 FQGNSA. The length of the CDR3 is 16 residues. Here the CDR3 DNA reads TGTGCCAGCAGCTTAGCGCTAGCGGGGGGCTCCTACGAGCAGTACTTC. This sequence encodes CASSLALAGGSYEQYF. Variable domain in full (rest from reference TRBV7-2 and TRBJ2-7): GAGVSQSPSNKVTEKGKDVELRCDPISGHTALYWYRQSLGQGLEFLIYFQGNSAPDKSGLPSDRFSAERTGGSVSTLTIQRTQQEDSAVYLCASSLALAGGSYEQYFGPGTRLTVT.

This chain uses TRBV20-1 with TRBJ2-1, with a possible D match to TRBD2 (5 bases). Trimming pared 0 bases from V and 0 bases from J, leaving 12 bases between. Germline CDR1 DFQATT, CDR2 SNEGSKA (reference sequence). The CDR3 runs to 16 residues. The CDR3 sequence: CSARDGGPSSYNEQFF. CDR3 sequence (DNA): TGCAGTGCTAGAGATGGCGGGCCTAGCTCCTACAATGAGCAGTTCTTC.

The chain recombines TRBV20-1 with TRBJ2-1; 7 bases map to TRBD2. This CDR3 contains 15 residues. V lost 5 bases and J lost 3; bases outside the gene matches: 10. Germline-derived CDR1 and CDR2 are DFQATT and SNEGSKA (reference sequence). The CDR3 coding sequence is TGCAGTGCTGGGAACGGCGGGAGTAACTACAATGAGCAGTTCTTC. Translated, it gives CSAGNGGSNYNEQFF.

The V call is TRBV4-3, the J call TRBJ1-2, with D perhaps matching TRBD1 (5 bases). Germline CDR1 and CDR2: LGHNA and YSLEER. The CDR3 covers 17 residues. The V gene lost 0 bases and the J gene lost 4 bases, with 18 bases spanning the gap. CDR3: CASSQDPRPQGIYGYTF. The CDR3 DNA sequence: TGCGCCAGCAGCCAAGACCCCCGCCCTCAGGGAATCTATGGCTACACCTTC.

This clonotype has just one count. The chain carries TRBV11-2 and TRBJ2-5; D call uncertain. V lost 1 base to trimming and J lost 2 bases, with 11 bases between them. The CDR3 is 15 amino acids. Germline assignment: CDR1 SGHAT and CDR2 FQNNGV. CDR3 loop: CASSLGSVLQETQYF. The CDR3 DNA reads TGTGCCAGCAGCTTAGGATCGGTCCTACAAGAGACCCAGTACTTC.

The chain is built from TRBV27 and TRBJ1-1; a weak D match, TRBD1 (5 bases). There are 17 residues in the CDR3. Trimming removed 2 bases from V and 0 bases from J, with 16 bases in between. Germline V CDR1 and CDR2: MNHEY, SMNVEV (reference sequence). In DNA form, the CDR3 reads TGTGCCAGCAGTTTAAGTTCAACAGGACTTTTGAACACTGAAGCTTTCTTT. Amino acid sequence: CASSLSSTGLLNTEAFF.

This clonotype was counted only a few times. This rearrangement joins TRBV11-2 to TRBJ1-1; perhaps TRBD1 as D (5 bases). V was cut by 4 bases and J by 0 bases, with 9 bases left in between. Germline V lookup: CDR1 SGHAT, CDR2 FQNNGV. CDR3 length: 14 residues. CDR3 nucleotide sequence: TGTGCCAGCAGCTCCAGGGCCCTGAACACTGAAGCTTTCTTT. Encoded protein: CASSSRALNTEAFF. The full variable domain, its missing parts supplied by reference TRBV11-2 and TRBJ1-1, is EAGVAQSPRYKIIEKRQSVAFWCNPISGHATLYWYQQILGQGPKLLIQFQNNGVVDDSQLPKDRFSAERLKGVDSTLKIQPAKLEDSAVYLCASSSRALNTEAFFGQGTRLTVV.

This sequence joins TRBV27 and TRBJ1-6, with D possibly TRBD1 on 5 matching bases. The germline gives CDR1 MNHEY, CDR2 SMNVEV (reference sequence). V gave up 7 bases and J gave up 9 bases, with 19 bases separating them. The length of the CDR3 is 15 residues. Here the CDR3 DNA reads TGTGCCAGCACCGCACTTGGGCAGGGAAGTTCACCCCTCCACTTT. Amino acids: CASTALGQGSSPLHF.

V is TRBV4-2 and J is TRBJ2-7, with 7 bases matching TRBD2. V lost 1 base, J lost 1 base, and 4 bases stayed unmatched. There are 15 residues in the CDR3. Germline CDR1 LGHNA, CDR2 YNFKEQ. The CDR3 loop is CASSQALAFSYEQYF. In nucleotides, the CDR3 is TGTGCCAGCAGCCAAGCACTAGCGTTTTCCTACGAGCAGTACTTC.

This rearrangement joins TRBV6-2 or TRBV6-3 to TRBJ1-1; 7 bases are shared with TRBD1. CDR3 length: 14 amino acids. CDR1 is MNHEY, CDR2 SVGEGT, per germline. The junction had 6 bases not matched to a gene; V was cut back by 4 bases and J by 4 bases. Here the CDR3 reads CASSFEGAGTEAFF. CDR3 bases: TGTGCCAGCAGTTTCGAGGGGGCTGGCACTGAAGCTTTCTTT.

The V gene is TRBV5-1, the J gene TRBJ2-4; 8 positions match TRBD1. CDR1 and CDR2 from the germline V gene are SGHRS and YFSETQ. V lost 2 bases to trimming and J lost 13 bases; unmatched junction nucleotides: 17. The CDR3 spans 16 residues. CDR3: CASSFRPQGARDEQYF. Here the CDR3 DNA reads TGCGCCAGCAGCTTTCGACCTCAGGGGGCGCGGGATGAGCAGTACTTC.

The J gene is TRBJ2-7, the V gene TRBV4-1; 10 bases are a match to TRBD1. V shed 4 bases, J shed 0 bases, and the junction held 6 bases outside the gene matches. Per the germline V gene, CDR1 is MGHRA and CDR2 is YSYEKL. This CDR3 has 16 residues. CDR3 region: CASSPSGTGDSYEQYF. The CDR3 DNA reads as TGCGCCAGCAGCCCCTCCGGGACAGGGGACTCCTACGAGCAGTACTTC.

At least ten counts were recorded for this clonotype. The chain joins TRBV4-2 to TRBJ2-2; TRBD2 might be the D (5 bases). CDR1 is LGHNA, CDR2 YNFKEQ, per germline. Trimming cost V 3 bases and J 5 bases, with 10 bases left between them. The CDR3 has 14 amino acids. CDR3 DNA: TGTGCCAGCAGCCACTCACTAGAAACCGGGGAGCTGTTTTTT. It codes for CASSHSLETGELFF.

This rearrangement joins TRBV5-1 to TRBJ2-1; 7 bases fit TRBD2. The CDR3 covers 14 residues. Germline loops: CDR1 SGHRS, CDR2 YFSETQ. V shed 2 bases, J shed 7 bases, and the junction held 6 bases outside the gene matches. The CDR3 here is CASSFSGVWNEQFF. CDR3 bases: TGCGCCAGCAGCTTCAGCGGGGTGTGGAATGAGCAGTTCTTC.

Concerning this clonotype: This may come from a read error, since a much larger clone is one base off. The V and J genes are TRBV11-2 and TRBJ2-3; 7 nucleotides match TRBD2. Germline V gene lookup returns CDR1 SGHAT and CDR2 FQNNGV. The CDR3 has 16 residues. CDR3 loop: CVSSFGGVPSTDTQYF. The DNA for the CDR3 is TGTGTCAGCAGCTTTGGGGGGGTCCCCTCCACAGATACGCAGTATTTT. Filled out from reference TRBV11-2 and TRBJ2-3, the complete variable domain reads EAGVAQSPRYKIIEKRQSVAFWCNPISGHATLYWYQQILGQGPKLLIQFQNNGVVDDSQLPKDRFSAERLKGVDSTLKIQPAKLEDSAVYLCVSSFGGVPSTDTQYFGPGTRLTVL.

This chain uses TRBV2 with TRBJ1-1; D remains ambiguous. Trimming stripped 3 bases from V and 3 bases from J, with 11 bases between. Germline CDR1 SNHLY, CDR2 FYNNEI. CDR3 length: 14 residues. CDR3 region: CASSDLGKDTEAFF. The CDR3 DNA reads as TGTGCCAGCAGTGATCTGGGTAAGGACACTGAAGCTTTCTTT. The full variable domain, rest sourced from reference TRBV2 and TRBJ1-1, is EPEVTQTPSHQVTQMGQEVILRCVPISNHLYFYWYRQILGQKVEFLVSFYNNEISEKSEIFDDQFSVERPDGSNFTLKIRSTKLEDSAMYFCASSDLGKDTEAFFGQGTRLTVV.

The gene calls are TRBV2 and TRBJ2-1; 9 bases align to TRBD2. V lost 2 bases and J lost 4; bases outside the gene matches: 6. This CDR3 region has 16 residues. Germline-derived CDR1 and CDR2 are SNHLY and FYNNEI. CDR3 nucleotides: TGTGCCAGCAGTGAAATGGCGGGGGGGCCGTACAATGAGCAGTTCTTC. As protein: CASSEMAGGPYNEQFF.

This sequence joins TRBV2 and TRBJ1-6; 8 nucleotides align to TRBD1. This CDR3 is 15 amino acids long. Losses at the gene ends were 7 bases for V and 5 bases for J; bases not matched to a gene: 7. CDR1 and CDR2 (germline): SNHLY, FYNNEI. The CDR3 bases are TGTGCCAGCATACCCGACAGGGGCAATAATTCACCCCTCCACTTT. It yields the protein CASIPDRGNNSPLHF.

The genes are TRBV20-1 and TRBJ2-1; possible D gene TRBD1, 6 bases. Germline V gene sequence: CDR1 DFQATT, CDR2 SNEGSKA (reference sequence). This CDR3 comprises 14 residues. V gave up 5 bases and J gave up 0 bases, with 11 bases separating them. The DNA of the CDR3 is TGCAGTGCTCCTACAGGGCCCTCCTACAATGAGCAGTTCTTC. Amino acid sequence: CSAPTGPSYNEQFF.

This sequence joins TRBV24-1 and TRBJ2-5; 7 nucleotides agree with TRBD2. Looked up from germline, CDR1 is KGHDR and CDR2 is SFDVKD. J lost 11 bases, V lost 3 bases, and 17 bases had no gene match. The CDR3 sequence is 16 residues long. The CDR3 bases are TGTGCCACCAGTGATCCTGGGGTGGCGGGAGCCAATGAGCAGTACTTC. Its translation is CATSDPGVAGANEQYF.